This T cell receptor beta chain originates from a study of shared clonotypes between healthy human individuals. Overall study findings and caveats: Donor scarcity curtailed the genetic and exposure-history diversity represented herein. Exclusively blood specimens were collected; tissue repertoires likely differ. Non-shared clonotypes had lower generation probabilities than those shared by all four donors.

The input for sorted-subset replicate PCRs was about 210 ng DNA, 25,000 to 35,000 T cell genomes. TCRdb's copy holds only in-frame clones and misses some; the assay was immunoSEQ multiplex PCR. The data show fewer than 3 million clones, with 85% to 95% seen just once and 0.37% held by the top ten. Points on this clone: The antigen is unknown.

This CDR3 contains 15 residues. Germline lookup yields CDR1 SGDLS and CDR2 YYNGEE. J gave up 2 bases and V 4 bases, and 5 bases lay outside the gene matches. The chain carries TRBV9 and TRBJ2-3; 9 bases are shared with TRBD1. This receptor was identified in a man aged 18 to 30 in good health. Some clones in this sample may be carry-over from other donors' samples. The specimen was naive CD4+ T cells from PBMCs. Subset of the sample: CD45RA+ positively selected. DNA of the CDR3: TGTGCCAGCAGCCCCAGGGACAGGGTCACAGATACGCAGTATTTT. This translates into CASSPRDRVTDTQYF.